These 20 T cell receptor beta chains were all obtained from the same sample, sequenced in a study of blood T cell repertoires in COVID-19. Clones were read by immunoSEQ multiplex PCR, and TCRdb kept only the in-frame ones, dropping some. The sample shows around 500,000 clones, approximately 87% of them seen only once. The sample consisted of PBMCs or T cells enriched from blood (not recorded which). These receptors came from a woman aged 40 to 49 who had recovered from COVID-19.

The chain combines TRBV12-3 or TRBV12-4 with TRBJ1-2; possible D gene TRBD1, 5 bases. Trimming cost V 3 bases and J 10 bases, with 12 bases left between them. The CDR3 extends over 12 amino acids. CDR3: CASSFDRTSYTF. CDR3 in DNA: TGTGCCAGCAGTTTTGACAGAACATCCTACACCTTC.

This clone was detected once. The J gene is TRBJ1-5, the V gene TRBV4-1, with 7 bases that match TRBD1. This CDR3 region has 16 residues. Per germline, CDR1 MGHRA and CDR2 YSYEKL. J lost 6 bases, V lost 0 bases, and 8 bases had no gene match. The CDR3 loop reads CASSQEEAGGSQPQHF. DNA for the CDR3: TGCGCCAGCAGCCAAGAGGAGGCAGGGGGTAGTCAGCCCCAGCATTTT.

The chain couples TRBV6-5 to TRBJ1-2; D possibly corresponds to TRBD1 (5 bases). CDR3 length: 13 amino acids. V was shortened by 2 bases and J by 5 bases, with 9 bases between the two germline ends. Germline loops: CDR1 MNHEY, CDR2 SVGAGI. The CDR3 region is CASSYGGYYGYTF. The DNA of the CDR3 is TGTGCCAGCAGTTACGGGGGGTATTATGGCTACACCTTC.

This chain links TRBV6-4 with TRBJ2-3; D might be TRBD1 (7 bases). This CDR3 spans 15 amino acids. Trimming shortened V by 4 bases and J by 3 bases, and 14 bases separated the two germline ends. Looked up from germline, CDR1 is MRHNA and CDR2 is SNTAGT. The chain's CDR3 is CASSVEGAGTDTQYF. CDR3 coding DNA: TGTGCCAGCAGTGTGGAGGGGGCAGGAACAGATACGCAGTATTTT.

This chain connects TRBV30 to TRBJ1-6; D perhaps matches TRBD1 (6 bases). The germline gives CDR1 GTSNPN, CDR2 SVGIG (reference sequence). This CDR3 contains 13 residues. V was pared by 3 bases and J by 9 bases, with 12 bases between. The CDR3 reads CAWRGQNISPLHF. As DNA, the CDR3 is TGTGCCTGGAGAGGACAGAATATTTCACCCCTCCACTTT.

The chain uses TRBV6-1 and TRBJ2-1, with no clear D. Trimming cost V 0 bases and J 13 bases, with 13 bases left between them. The CDR3 has 13 residues. Germline loops: CDR1 MNHNS, CDR2 SASEGT. The CDR3 protein is CASSEAVTLSQFF. CDR3 bases: TGTGCCAGCAGTGAAGCCGTAACTCTCTCACAGTTCTTC.

J is TRBJ2-1 and V is TRBV5-1, with 9 bases that match TRBD2. The CDR3 loop spans 15 amino acids. Germline CDR1 reads SGHRS; CDR2 reads YFSETQ. J lost 4 bases, V lost 2 bases, and 4 bases had no gene match. The CDR3 region has the DNA TGCGCCAGCAGCTTCTCAGCGGGAGGTTACAATGAGCAGTTCTTC. Amino acid sequence: CASSFSAGGYNEQFF.

The chain couples TRBV2 to TRBJ2-1; TRBD1 might be the D (6 bases). Germline V lookup: CDR1 SNHLY, CDR2 FYNNEI. The CDR3 runs to 13 residues. Trimming stripped 7 bases from V and 7 bases from J, with 14 bases between. The CDR3 here is CASINRAKNEQFF. Here the CDR3 DNA reads TGTGCCAGCATCAACAGGGCAAAGAATGAGCAGTTCTTC.

V usage is TRBV29-1 and J usage is TRBJ2-1, with 7 bases matching TRBD1. After removal of 6 bases from V and 1 base from J, the junction contained 12 bases not matched to a gene. CDR1 SQVTM and CDR2 ANQGSEA come from the germline V gene. The CDR3 has 16 residues. CDR3 in DNA: TGCAGCGTCAAAAGAACCGGGACAGCTTCCTACAATGAGCAGTTCTTC. Encoded protein: CSVKRTGTASYNEQFF.

This rearrangement joins TRBV29-1 to TRBJ1-1; D not resolved. CDR3 length equals 11 residues. Germline lookup yields CDR1 SQVTM and CDR2 ANQGSEA. V lost 7 bases and J lost 4, with 10 bases in between. CDR3 sequence (DNA): TGCAGCGCTGCTGAGGGCACTGAAGCTTTCTTT. It is translated as CSAAEGTEAFF.

The chain has TRBV5-8 and TRBJ2-1; TRBD1 might be the D (5 bases). V was pared by 4 bases and J by 10 bases, with 12 bases between. CDR3 length equals 12 residues. Germline assignment: CDR1 SGHTS and CDR2 YDEGEE. The chain's CDR3 is CASSPGFREQFF. Here the CDR3 DNA reads TGTGCCAGCAGCCCAGGGTTTAGGGAGCAGTTCTTC.

The gene calls are TRBV5-1 and TRBJ2-2; a weak D match, TRBD1 (5 bases). The V gene lost 3 bases and the J gene lost 0 bases, with 9 bases spanning the gap. This CDR3 has 15 amino acids. The germline V gene encodes CDR1 SGHRS and CDR2 YFSETQ. CDR3 in DNA: TGCGCCAGCAGCTGGACGACAGCGAACACCGGGGAGCTGTTTTTT. It yields the protein CASSWTTANTGELFF.

This chain joins TRBV5-1 and TRBJ2-4; TRBD1 agrees at 11 bases. Unmatched junction bases numbered 6, after V lost 4 bases and J lost 9 bases. The CDR3 runs to 14 residues. The germline gives CDR1 SGHRS, CDR2 YFSETQ. DNA for the CDR3: TGCGCCAGCAGCCCGGACAGGGGGCAAGTCATTCAGTACTTC. Protein product: CASSPDRGQVIQYF. The full variable domain, completed using reference TRBV5-1 and TRBJ2-4, is KAGVTQTPRYLIKTRGQQVTLSCSPISGHRSVSWYQQTPGQGLQFLFEYFSETQRNKGNFPGRFSGRQFSNSRSEMNVSTLELGDSALYLCASSPDRGQVIQYFGAGTRLSVL.

The J gene is TRBJ2-4, the V gene TRBV6-4; 9 bases align to TRBD2. The CDR3 is 17 residues long. Germline loops: CDR1 MRHNA, CDR2 SNTAGT. The V segment lost 7 bases and the J segment 0 bases; nucleotides outside the gene matches: 10. The chain's CDR3 is CASMPSGAIIAKNIQYF. The CDR3 DNA is TGTGCCAGCATGCCTAGCGGGGCCATAATAGCCAAAAACATTCAGTACTTC.

This chain links TRBV19 with TRBJ2-1, with D unresolved. The CDR3 length is 15 residues. Germline V gene sequence: CDR1 LNHDA, CDR2 SQIVND (reference sequence). V was pared by 7 bases and J by 3 bases, with 16 bases between. CDR3 protein: CASMPAAYDYNEQFF. CDR3 DNA sequence: TGTGCCAGTATGCCGGCGGCCTACGACTACAATGAGCAGTTCTTC.

V gene TRBV7-2 combines with J gene TRBJ1-6; no reliable D call. Trimming removed 3 bases from V and 9 bases from J, with 12 bases in between. The CDR3 spans 14 residues. The germline V gene has CDR1 SGHTA and CDR2 FQGNSA. The CDR3 bases are TGTGCCAGCAGCTTTGGGTCTGGAGGTTCACCCCTCCACTTT. This translates into CASSFGSGGSPLHF.

This chain links TRBV5-1 with TRBJ2-3; TRBD2 matches 11 bases. CDR3 length equals 17 residues. J lost 2 bases, V lost 4 bases, and 9 bases had no gene match. Germline CDR1 SGHRS, CDR2 YFSETQ. DNA of the CDR3: TGCGCCAGCAGCCTCGGGACTAGCGGATATAACACAGATACGCAGTATTTT. Protein: CASSLGTSGYNTDTQYF.

The chain uses TRBV4-2 and TRBJ2-4; D remains unclear. The CDR3 length is 16 residues. The V gene's germline CDR1 is LGHNA and CDR2 YNFKEQ. Trimming cost V 0 bases and J 2 bases, with 11 bases left between them. This CDR3 is CASSQDTHMTKNIQYF. The CDR3 bases are TGTGCCAGCAGCCAAGACACACATATGACCAAAAACATTCAGTACTTC.

The chain employs TRBV19 and TRBJ1-5, with a weak D call TRBD1 (5 bases). The V end lost 10 bases, the J end lost 7 bases, and 14 bases lay between the germline ends. Per the germline V gene, CDR1 is LNHDA and CDR2 is SQIVND (reference sequence). This CDR3 region has 12 residues. The CDR3 region is CATTHGGQPQHF. The CDR3 bases are TGTGCCACCACTCATGGGGGGCAGCCCCAGCATTTT. Full variable domain (rest looked up from reference TRBV19 and TRBJ1-5): DGGITQSPKYLFRKEGQNVTLSCEQNLNHDAMYWYRQDPGQGLRLIYYSQIVNDFQKGDIAEGYSVSREKKESFPLTVTSAQKNPTAFYLCATTHGGQPQHFGDGTRLSIL.

The CDR3 spells CASSDPSGGLYNEQFF. CDR3 in DNA: TGTGCCAGCAGTGATCCGAGCGGGGGACTCTACAATGAGCAGTTCTTC. This sequence joins TRBV25-1 and TRBJ2-1; TRBD2 matches 8 bases. The V segment lost 3 bases and the J segment 3 bases; nucleotides outside the gene matches: 7. This CDR3 contains 16 residues. The germline V gene encodes CDR1 MGHDK and CDR2 SYGVNS.